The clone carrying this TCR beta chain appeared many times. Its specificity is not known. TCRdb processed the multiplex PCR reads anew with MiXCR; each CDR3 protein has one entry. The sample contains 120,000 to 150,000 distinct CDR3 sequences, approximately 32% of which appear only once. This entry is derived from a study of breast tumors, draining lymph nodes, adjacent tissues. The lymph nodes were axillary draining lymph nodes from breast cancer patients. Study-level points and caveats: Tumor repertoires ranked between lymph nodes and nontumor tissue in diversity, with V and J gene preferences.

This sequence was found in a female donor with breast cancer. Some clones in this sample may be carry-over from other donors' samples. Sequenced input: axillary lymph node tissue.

CDR3 in amino acids: CASSSRTLYGYTF. For the CDR3, the DNA is TGTGCCAGCAGCTCCAGGACACTCTATGGCTACACCTTC. J is TRBJ1-2 and V is TRBV5-5; maybe TRBD1 (5 bases). CDR1 is SGHKS, CDR2 YYEKEE, per germline (reference sequence). Trimming shortened V by 3 bases and J by 4 bases, and 10 bases separated the two germline ends. This CDR3 has 13 amino acids.